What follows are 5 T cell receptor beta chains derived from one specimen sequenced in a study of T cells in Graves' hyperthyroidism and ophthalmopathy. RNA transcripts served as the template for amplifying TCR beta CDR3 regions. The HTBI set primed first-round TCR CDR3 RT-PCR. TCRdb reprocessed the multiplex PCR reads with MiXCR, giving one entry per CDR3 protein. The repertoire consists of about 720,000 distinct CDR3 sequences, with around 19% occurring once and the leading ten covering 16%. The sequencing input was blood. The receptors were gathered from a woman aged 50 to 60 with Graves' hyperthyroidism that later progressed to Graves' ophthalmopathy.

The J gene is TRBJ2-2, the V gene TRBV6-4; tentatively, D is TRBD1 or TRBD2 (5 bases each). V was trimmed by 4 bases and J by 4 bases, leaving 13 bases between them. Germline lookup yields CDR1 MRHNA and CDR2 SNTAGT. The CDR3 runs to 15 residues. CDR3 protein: CASSALAGATGELFF. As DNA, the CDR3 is TGTGCCAGCAGTGCCCTAGCCGGGGCCACCGGGGAGCTGTTTTTT.

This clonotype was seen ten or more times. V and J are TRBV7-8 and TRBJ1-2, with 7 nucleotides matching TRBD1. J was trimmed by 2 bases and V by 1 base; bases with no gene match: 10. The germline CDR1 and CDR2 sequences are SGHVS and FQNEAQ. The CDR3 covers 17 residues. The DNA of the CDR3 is TGTGCCAGCAGCTTAGATGAGGGACAGTATAACAACTATGGCTACACCTTC. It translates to CASSLDEGQYNNYGYTF.

This chain's CDR3 is CASSPDTGVYGYTF. Written as DNA, the CDR3 is TGTGCCAGCTCCCCTGATACAGGGGTTTATGGCTACACCTTC. The genes are TRBV12-3 or TRBV12-4 and TRBJ1-2; 7 bases are shared with TRBD1. V lost 8 bases to trimming and J lost 5 bases; unmatched junction nucleotides: 11. The CDR3 is made up of 14 amino acids.

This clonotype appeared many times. CDR3 DNA sequence: TGTGCCAGCAGCTTTGTGGGACTTTATAATTCACCCCTCCACTTT. It codes for CASSFVGLYNSPLHF. This chain connects TRBV7-2 to TRBJ1-6; perhaps TRBD1 as D (5 bases). The CDR3 totals 15 residues. Trimming pared 3 bases from V and 4 bases from J, leaving 10 bases between. Germline assignment: CDR1 SGHTA and CDR2 FQGNSA. The full variable domain, its missing parts supplied by reference TRBV7-2 and TRBJ1-6, is GAGVSQSPSNKVTEKGKDVELRCDPISGHTALYWYRQSLGQGLEFLIYFQGNSAPDKSGLPSDRFSAERTGGSVSTLTIQRTQQEDSAVYLCASSFVGLYNSPLHFGNGTRLTVT.

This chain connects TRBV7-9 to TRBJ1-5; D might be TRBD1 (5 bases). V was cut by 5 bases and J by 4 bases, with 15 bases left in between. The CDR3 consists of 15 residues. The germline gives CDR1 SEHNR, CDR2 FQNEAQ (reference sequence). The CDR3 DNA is TGTGCCAGCAGCAGTCTAACGGACACAAATCAGCCCCAGCATTTT. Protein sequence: CASSSLTDTNQPQHF.